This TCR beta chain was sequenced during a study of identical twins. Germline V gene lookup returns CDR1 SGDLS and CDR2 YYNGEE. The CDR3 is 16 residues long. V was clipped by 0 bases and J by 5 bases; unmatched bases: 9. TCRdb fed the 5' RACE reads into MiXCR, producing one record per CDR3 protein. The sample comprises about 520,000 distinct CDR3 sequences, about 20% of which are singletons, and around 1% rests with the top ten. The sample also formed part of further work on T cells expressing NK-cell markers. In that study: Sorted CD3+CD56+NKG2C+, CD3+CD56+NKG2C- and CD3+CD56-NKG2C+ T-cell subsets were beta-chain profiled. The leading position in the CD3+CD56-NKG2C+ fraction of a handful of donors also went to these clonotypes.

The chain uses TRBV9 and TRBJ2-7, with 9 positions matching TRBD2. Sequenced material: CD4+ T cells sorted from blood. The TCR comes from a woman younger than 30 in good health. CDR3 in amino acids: CASSVGPPAGGNEQYF. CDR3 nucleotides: TGTGCCAGCAGCGTAGGGCCCCCAGCGGGAGGCAACGAGCAGTACTTC.